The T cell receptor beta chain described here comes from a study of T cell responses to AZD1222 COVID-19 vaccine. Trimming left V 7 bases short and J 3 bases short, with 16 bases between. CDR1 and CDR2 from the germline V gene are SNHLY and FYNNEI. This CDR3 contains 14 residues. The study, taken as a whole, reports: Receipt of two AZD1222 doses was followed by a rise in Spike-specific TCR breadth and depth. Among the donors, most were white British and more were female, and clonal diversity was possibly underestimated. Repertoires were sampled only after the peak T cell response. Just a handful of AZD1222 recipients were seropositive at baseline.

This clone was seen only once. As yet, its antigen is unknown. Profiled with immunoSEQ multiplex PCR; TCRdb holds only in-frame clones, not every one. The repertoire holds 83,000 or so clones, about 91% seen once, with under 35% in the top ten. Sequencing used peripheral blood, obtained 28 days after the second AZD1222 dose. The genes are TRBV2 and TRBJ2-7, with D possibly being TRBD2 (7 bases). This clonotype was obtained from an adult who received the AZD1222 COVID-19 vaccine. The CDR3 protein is CASTPGRGSYEQYF. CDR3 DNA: TGTGCCAGCACCCCAGGGAGGGGGAGCTACGAGCAGTACTTC.